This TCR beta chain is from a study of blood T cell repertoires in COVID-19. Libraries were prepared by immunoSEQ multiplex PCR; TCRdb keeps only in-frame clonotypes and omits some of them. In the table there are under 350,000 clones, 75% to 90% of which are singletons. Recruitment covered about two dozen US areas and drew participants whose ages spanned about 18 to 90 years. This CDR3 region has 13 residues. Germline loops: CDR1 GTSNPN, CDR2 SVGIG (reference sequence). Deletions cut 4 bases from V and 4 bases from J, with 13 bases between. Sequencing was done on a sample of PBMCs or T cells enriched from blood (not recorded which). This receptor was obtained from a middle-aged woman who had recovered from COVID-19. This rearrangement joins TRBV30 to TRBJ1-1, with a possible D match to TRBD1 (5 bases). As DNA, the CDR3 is TGTGCCTGGACAGGGTCGGTTGGCACTGAAGCTTTCTTT. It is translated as CAWTGSVGTEAFF.